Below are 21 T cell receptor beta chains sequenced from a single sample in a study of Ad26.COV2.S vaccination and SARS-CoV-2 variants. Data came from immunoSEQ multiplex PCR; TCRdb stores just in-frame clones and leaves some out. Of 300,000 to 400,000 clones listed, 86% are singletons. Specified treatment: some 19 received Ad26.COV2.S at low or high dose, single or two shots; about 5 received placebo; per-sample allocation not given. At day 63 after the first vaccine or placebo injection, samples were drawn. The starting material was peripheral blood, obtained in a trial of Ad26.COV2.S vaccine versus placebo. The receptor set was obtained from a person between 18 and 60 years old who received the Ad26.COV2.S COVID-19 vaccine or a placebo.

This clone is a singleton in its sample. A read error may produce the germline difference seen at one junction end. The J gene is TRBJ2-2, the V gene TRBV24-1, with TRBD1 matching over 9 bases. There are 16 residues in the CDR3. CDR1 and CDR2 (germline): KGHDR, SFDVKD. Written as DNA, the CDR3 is TGTGCCACCAGTGACCCCGGACAGGGGAACGCCGGGGAGCTGTTTTTT. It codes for CATSDPGQGNAGELFF.

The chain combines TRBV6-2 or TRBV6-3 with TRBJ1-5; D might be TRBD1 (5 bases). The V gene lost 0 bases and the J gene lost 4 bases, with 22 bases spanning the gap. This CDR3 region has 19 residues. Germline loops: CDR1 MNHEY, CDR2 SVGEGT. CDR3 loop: CASSYSIMYSGQTNQPQHF. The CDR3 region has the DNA TGTGCCAGCAGTTACTCGATTATGTACTCGGGGCAGACTAATCAGCCCCAGCATTTT.

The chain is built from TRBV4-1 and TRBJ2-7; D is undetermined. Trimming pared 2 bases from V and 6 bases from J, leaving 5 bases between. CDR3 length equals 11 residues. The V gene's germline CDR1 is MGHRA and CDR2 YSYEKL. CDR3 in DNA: TGCGCCAGCAGCCAACTGGGCGAGCAGTACTTC. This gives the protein CASSQLGEQYF.

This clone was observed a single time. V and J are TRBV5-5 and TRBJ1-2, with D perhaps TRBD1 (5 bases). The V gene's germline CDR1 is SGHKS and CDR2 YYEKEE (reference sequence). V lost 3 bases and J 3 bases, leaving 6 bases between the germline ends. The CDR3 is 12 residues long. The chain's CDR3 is CASSWGDYGYTF. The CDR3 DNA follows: TGTGCCAGCAGCTGGGGGGACTATGGCTACACCTTC.

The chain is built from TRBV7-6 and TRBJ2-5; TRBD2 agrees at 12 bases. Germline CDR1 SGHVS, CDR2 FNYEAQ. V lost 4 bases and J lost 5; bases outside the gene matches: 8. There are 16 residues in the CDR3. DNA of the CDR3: TGTGCCAGCAGCTCTAGCGGGAGGGCCAGGAGTGAGACCCAGTACTTC. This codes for CASSSSGRARSETQYF.

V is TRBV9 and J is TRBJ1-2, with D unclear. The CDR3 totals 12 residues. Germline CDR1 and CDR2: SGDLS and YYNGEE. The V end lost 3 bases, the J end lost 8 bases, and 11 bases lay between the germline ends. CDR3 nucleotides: TGTGCCAGCAGCGCGGGGATGGGCGGCTACACCTTC. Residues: CASSAGMGGYTF. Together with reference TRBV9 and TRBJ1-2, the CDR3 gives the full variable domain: DSGVTQTPKHLITATGQRVTLRCSPRSGDLSVYWYQQSLDQGLQFLIQYYNGEERAKGNILERFSAQQFPDLHSELNLSSLELGDSALYFCASSAGMGGYTFGSGTRLTVV.

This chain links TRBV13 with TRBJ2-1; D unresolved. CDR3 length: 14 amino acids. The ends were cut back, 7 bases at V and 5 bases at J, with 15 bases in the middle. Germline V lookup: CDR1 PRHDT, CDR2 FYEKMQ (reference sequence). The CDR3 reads CASTYKSSHNEQFF. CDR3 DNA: TGTGCCAGCACCTACAAAAGTAGCCACAATGAGCAGTTCTTC. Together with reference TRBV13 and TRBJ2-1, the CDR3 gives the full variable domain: AAGVIQSPRHLIKEKRETATLKCYPIPRHDTVYWYQQGPGQDPQFLISFYEKMQSDKGSIPDRFSAQQFSDYHSELNMSSLELGDSALYFCASTYKSSHNEQFFGPGTRLTVL.

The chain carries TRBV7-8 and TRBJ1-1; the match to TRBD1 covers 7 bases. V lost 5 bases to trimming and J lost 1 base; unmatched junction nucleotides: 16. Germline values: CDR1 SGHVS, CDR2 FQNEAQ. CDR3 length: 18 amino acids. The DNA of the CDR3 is TGTGCCAGCAGCCGAGGCCGTCGAACAGGGGAGGAGAACACTGAAGCTTTCTTT. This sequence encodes CASSRGRRTGEENTEAFF.

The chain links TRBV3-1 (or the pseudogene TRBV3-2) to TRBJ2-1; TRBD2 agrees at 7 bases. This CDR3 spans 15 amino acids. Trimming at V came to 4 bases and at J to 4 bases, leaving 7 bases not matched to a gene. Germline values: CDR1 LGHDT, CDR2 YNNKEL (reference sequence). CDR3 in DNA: TGTGCCAGCAGCCCACGACTAGCTCCGTACAATGAGCAGTTCTTC. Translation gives CASSPRLAPYNEQFF.

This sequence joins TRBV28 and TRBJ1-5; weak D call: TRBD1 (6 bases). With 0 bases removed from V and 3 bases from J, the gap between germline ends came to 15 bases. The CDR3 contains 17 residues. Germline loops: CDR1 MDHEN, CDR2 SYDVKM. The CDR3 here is CASSLWGGHPVNQPQHF. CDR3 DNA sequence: TGTGCCAGCAGTTTATGGGGGGGGCATCCCGTCAATCAGCCCCAGCATTTT.

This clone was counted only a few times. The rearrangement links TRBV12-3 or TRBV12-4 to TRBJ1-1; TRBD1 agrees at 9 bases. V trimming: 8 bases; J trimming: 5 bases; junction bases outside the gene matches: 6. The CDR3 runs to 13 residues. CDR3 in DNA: TGTGCCAGCGGGGCGACAGGGGGTACTGAAGCTTTCTTT. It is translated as CASGATGGTEAFF.

CDR3 nucleotide sequence: TGTGCCAGCTCACAAAACCGGGGGGACACCGGGGAGCTGTTTTTT. Amino acids: CASSQNRGDTGELFF. The chain links TRBV18 to TRBJ2-2; 7 bases are shared with TRBD2. Germline CDR1 and CDR2: KGHSH and LQKENI. V gave up 4 bases and J gave up 3 bases; unmatched junction bases: 5. CDR3 size: 15 residues. Together with reference TRBV18 and TRBJ2-2, the CDR3 gives the full variable domain: NAGVMQNPRHLVRRRGQEARLRCSPMKGHSHVYWYRQLPEEGLKFMVYLQKENIIDESGMPKERFSAEFPKEGPSILRIQQVVRGDSAAYFCASSQNRGDTGELFFGEGSRLTVL.

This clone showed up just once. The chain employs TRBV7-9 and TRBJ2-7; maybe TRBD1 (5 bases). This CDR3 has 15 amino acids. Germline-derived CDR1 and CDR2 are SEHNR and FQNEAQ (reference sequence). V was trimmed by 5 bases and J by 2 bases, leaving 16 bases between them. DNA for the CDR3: TGTGCCAGCAGCGACACCACAGGATCCCCCTACGAGCAGTACTTC. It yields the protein CASSDTTGSPYEQYF.

CDR3 amino acids: CASSLGGANEKLFF. As DNA, the CDR3 is TGTGCCAGCAGCTTGGGGGGGGCTAATGAAAAACTGTTTTTT. The chain uses TRBV5-4 and TRBJ1-4; possibly TRBD1 for D (5 bases). Germline V gives CDR1 SGHNT, CDR2 YYREEE (reference sequence). V lost 0 bases to trimming and J lost 3 bases, with 6 bases between them. The CDR3 is 14 amino acids. Full variable domain (remainder filled in from reference TRBV5-4 and TRBJ1-4): ETGVTQSPTHLIKTRGQQVTLRCSSQSGHNTVSWYQQALGQGPQFIFQYYREEENGRGNFPPRFSGLQFPNYSSELNVNALELDDSALYLCASSLGGANEKLFFGSGTQLSVL.

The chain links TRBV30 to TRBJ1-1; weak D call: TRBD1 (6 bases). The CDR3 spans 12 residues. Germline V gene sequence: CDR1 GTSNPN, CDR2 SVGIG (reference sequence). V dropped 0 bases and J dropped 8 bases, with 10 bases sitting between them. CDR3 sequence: CAWSVGTREAFF. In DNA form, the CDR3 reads TGTGCCTGGAGTGTAGGGACACGAGAAGCTTTCTTT. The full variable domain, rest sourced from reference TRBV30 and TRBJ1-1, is SQTIHQWPATLVQPVGSPLSLECTVEGTSNPNLYWYRQAAGRGLQLLFYSVGIGQISSEVPQNLSASRPQDRQFILSSKKLLLSDSGFYLCAWSVGTREAFFGQGTRLTVV.

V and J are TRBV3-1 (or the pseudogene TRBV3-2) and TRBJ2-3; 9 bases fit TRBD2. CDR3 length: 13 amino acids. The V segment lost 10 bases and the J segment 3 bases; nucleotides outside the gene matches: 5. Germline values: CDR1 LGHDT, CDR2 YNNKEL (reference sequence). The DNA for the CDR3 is TGTGCCACTAGCGGGACTTTGACAGATACGCAGTATTTT. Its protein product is CATSGTLTDTQYF.

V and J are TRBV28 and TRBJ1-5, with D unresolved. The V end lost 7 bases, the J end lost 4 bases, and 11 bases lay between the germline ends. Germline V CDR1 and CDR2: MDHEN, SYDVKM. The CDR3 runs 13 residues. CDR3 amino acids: CASTLNFNQPQHF. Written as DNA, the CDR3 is TGTGCCAGCACTCTGAACTTTAATCAGCCCCAGCATTTT.

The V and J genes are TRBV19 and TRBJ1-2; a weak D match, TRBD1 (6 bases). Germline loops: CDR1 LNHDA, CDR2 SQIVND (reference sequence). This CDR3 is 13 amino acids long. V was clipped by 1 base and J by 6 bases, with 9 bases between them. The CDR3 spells CASSIARGDGYTF. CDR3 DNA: TGTGCCAGTAGTATAGCCAGGGGCGATGGCTACACCTTC.

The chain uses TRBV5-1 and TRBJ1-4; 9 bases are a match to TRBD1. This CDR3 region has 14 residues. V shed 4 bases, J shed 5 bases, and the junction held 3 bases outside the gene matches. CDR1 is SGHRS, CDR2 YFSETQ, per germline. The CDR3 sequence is CASSHGTGNEKLFF. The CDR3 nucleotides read TGCGCCAGCAGCCACGGGACAGGGAATGAAAAACTGTTTTTT.

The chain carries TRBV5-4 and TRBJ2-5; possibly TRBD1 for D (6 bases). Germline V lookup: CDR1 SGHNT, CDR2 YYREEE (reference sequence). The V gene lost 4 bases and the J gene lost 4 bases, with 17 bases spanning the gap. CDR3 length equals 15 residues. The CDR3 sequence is CASSLRTGLGETQYF. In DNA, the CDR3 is TGTGCCAGCAGCCTAAGAACAGGGTTGGGAGAGACCCAGTACTTC. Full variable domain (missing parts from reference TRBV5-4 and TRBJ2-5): ETGVTQSPTHLIKTRGQQVTLRCSSQSGHNTVSWYQQALGQGPQFIFQYYREEENGRGNFPPRFSGLQFPNYSSELNVNALELDDSALYLCASSLRTGLGETQYFGPGTRLLVL.

The CDR3 region is CASSQGAGGPSGELFF. Here the CDR3 DNA reads TGTGCCAGCAGCCAAGGAGCGGGGGGGCCGTCCGGGGAGCTGTTTTTT. The chain joins TRBV3-1 (or the pseudogene TRBV3-2) to TRBJ2-2, with 10 bases matching TRBD2. The CDR3 is 16 residues long. Trimming cost V 1 base and J 6 bases; bases outside gene matches: 5. The germline V gene encodes CDR1 LGHDT and CDR2 YNNKEL (reference sequence).